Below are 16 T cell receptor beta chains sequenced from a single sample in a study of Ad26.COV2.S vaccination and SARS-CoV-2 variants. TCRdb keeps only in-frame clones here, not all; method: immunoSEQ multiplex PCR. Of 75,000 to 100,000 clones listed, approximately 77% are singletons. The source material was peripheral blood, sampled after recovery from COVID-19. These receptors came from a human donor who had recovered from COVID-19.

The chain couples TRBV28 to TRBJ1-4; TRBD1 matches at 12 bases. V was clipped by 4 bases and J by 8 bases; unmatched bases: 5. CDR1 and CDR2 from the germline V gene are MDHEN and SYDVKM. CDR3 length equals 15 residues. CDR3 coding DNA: TGTGCCAGCAGTTCCGGGGACAGGGGGCTCGAAAAACTGTTTTTT. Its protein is CASSSGDRGLEKLFF.

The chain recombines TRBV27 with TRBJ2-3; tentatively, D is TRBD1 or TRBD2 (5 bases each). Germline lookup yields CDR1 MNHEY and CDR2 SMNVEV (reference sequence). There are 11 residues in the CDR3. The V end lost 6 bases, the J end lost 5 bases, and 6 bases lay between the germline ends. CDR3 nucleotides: TGTGCCAGCAGGAGGGGAGATACGCAGTATTTT. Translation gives CASRRGDTQYF.

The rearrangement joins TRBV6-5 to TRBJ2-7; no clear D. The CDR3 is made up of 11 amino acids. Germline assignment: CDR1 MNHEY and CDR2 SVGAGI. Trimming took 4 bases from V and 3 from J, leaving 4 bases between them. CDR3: CASSSIYEQYF. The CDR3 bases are TGTGCCAGCAGTTCGATCTACGAGCAGTACTTC.

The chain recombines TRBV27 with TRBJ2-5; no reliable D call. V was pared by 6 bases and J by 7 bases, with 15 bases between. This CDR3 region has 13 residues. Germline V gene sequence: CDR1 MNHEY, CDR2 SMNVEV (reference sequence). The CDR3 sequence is CASSYQGIGTQYF. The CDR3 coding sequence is TGTGCCAGCAGCTATCAAGGGATAGGGACCCAGTACTTC.

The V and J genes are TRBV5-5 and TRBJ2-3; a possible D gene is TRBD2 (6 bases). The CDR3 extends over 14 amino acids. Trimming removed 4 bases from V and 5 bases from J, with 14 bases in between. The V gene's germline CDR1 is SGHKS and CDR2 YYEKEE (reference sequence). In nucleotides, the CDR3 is TGTGCCAGCAGCCTAGGTTGGGAGGTAGATACGCAGTATTTT. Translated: CASSLGWEVDTQYF. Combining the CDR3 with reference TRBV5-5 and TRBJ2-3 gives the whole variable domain DAGVTQSPTHLIKTRGQQVTLRCSPISGHKSVSWYQQVLGQGPQFIFQYYEKEERGRGNFPDRFSARQFPNYSSELNVNALLLGDSALYLCASSLGWEVDTQYFGPGTRLTVL.

The CDR3 reads CASSQEVLGNTEAFF. The CDR3 region has the DNA TGTGCCAGCAGCCAAGAAGTGTTGGGGAACACTGAAGCTTTCTTT. The gene calls are TRBV14 and TRBJ1-1; D not resolved. The V end lost 0 bases, the J end lost 1 base, and 9 bases lay between the germline ends. Per the germline V gene, CDR1 is SGHDN and CDR2 is FVKESK. There are 15 residues in the CDR3.

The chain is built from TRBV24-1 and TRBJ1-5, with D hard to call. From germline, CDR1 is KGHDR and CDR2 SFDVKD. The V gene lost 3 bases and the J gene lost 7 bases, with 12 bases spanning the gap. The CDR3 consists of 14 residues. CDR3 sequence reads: CATSDHGLEQPQHF. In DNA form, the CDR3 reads TGTGCCACCAGTGATCACGGACTGGAACAGCCCCAGCATTTT.

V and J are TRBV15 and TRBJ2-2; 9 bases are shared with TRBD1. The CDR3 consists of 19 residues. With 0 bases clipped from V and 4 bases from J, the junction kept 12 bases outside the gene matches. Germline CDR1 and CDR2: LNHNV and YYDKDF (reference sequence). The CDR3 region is CATSRDPGQGAIRTGELFF. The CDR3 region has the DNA TGTGCCACCAGCAGAGACCCGGGACAGGGCGCAATTCGCACCGGGGAGCTGTTTTTT.

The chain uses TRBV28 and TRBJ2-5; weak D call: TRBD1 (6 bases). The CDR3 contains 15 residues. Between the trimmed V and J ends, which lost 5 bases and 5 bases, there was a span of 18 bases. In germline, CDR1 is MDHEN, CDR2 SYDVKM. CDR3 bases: TGTGCCAGCAGTCTGGGCGACAGGTTCGAGGAGACCCAGTACTTC. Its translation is CASSLGDRFEETQYF.

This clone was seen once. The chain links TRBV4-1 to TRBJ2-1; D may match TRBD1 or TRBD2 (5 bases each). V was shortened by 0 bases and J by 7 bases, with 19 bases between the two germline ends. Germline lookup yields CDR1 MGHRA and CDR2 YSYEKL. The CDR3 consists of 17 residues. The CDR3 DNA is TGCGCCAGCAGCCAAGAGCCGGGGCTCCTGAAGGCGAATGAGCAGTTCTTC. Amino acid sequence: CASSQEPGLLKANEQFF.

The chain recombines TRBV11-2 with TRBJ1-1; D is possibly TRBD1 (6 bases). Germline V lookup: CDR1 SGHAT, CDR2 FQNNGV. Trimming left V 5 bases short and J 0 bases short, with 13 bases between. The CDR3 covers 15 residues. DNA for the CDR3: TGTGCCAGCAGCGCCCGGGGGGCCCTGAACACTGAAGCTTTCTTT. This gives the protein CASSARGALNTEAFF. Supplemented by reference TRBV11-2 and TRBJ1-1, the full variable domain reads EAGVAQSPRYKIIEKRQSVAFWCNPISGHATLYWYQQILGQGPKLLIQFQNNGVVDDSQLPKDRFSAERLKGVDSTLKIQPAKLEDSAVYLCASSARGALNTEAFFGQGTRLTVV.

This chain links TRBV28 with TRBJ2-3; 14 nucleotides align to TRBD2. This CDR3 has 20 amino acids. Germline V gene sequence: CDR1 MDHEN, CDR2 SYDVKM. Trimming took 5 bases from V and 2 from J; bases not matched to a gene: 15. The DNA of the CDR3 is TGTGCCAGCAGTCCCCAAACCCGAAGGACTAGCGGGAGGTCCACAGATACGCAGTATTTT. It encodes CASSPQTRRTSGRSTDTQYF.

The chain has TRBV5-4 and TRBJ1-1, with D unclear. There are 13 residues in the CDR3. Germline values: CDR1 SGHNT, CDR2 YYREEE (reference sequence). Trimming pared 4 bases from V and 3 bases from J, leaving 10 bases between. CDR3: CASSEGGYTEAFF. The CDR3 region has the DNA TGTGCCAGCAGCGAAGGAGGGTACACTGAAGCTTTCTTT.

In DNA, the CDR3 is TGTGCCAGCAGCTCCGGACAGGGTTTAGGTTACACTGAAGCTTTCTTT. This sequence encodes CASSSGQGLGYTEAFF. The chain links TRBV11-3 to TRBJ1-1; 8 nucleotides agree with TRBD1. V trimming: 4 bases; J trimming: 3 bases; junction bases outside the gene matches: 10. Germline CDR1 is SGHNT and CDR2 is YENEEA. The CDR3 extends over 16 amino acids.

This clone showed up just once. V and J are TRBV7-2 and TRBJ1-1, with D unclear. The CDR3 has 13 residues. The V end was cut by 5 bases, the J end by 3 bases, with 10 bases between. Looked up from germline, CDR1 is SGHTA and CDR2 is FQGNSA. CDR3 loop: CASSPPGHTEAFF. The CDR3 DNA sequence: TGTGCCAGCAGCCCGCCAGGCCACACTGAAGCTTTCTTT.

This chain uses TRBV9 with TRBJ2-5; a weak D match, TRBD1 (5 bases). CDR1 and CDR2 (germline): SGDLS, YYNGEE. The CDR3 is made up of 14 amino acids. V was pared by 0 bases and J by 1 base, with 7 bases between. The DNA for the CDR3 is TGTGCCAGCAGCGTAGCGCAGGGCCAAGAGACCCAGTACTTC. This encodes CASSVAQGQETQYF.